This T cell receptor beta chain originates from a study of blood T cell repertoires in COVID-19. Study context: Nucleic acid was either cDNA or gDNA, and it came from T cells, B-cell-depleted T cells, or PBMCs.

Only in-frame clones appear in the TCRdb table, and some are missing; sequencing was by immunoSEQ multiplex PCR. Of 250,000 to 350,000 clones listed, 70% to 90% are singletons. The sequence derives from a woman between 45 and 60 years old who had recovered from COVID-19. Sequenced input: peripheral blood.

This CDR3 is CASSSVREVGNQPQHF. The CDR3 nucleotides read TGTGCCAGCAGCTCGGTTCGGGAGGTGGGCAATCAGCCCCAGCATTTT. The rearrangement uses TRBV5-5 and TRBJ1-5, with no clear D. The length of the CDR3 is 16 residues. Germline CDR1 SGHKS, CDR2 YYEKEE (reference sequence). V lost 3 bases and J 2 bases, leaving 15 bases between the germline ends.